Sequencing of this TCR beta chain was carried out in a study of sequential checkpoint blockade in melanoma. Clones were sequenced by immunoSEQ multiplex PCR, and TCRdb holds only the in-frame ones, with some missing. The sample lists under 40,000 clones; about 88% were seen once. Germline loops: CDR1 SGHNT, CDR2 YYREEE (reference sequence). CDR3 length equals 15 residues. V lost 3 bases and J lost 5; bases outside the gene matches: 8. Treatment described: randomized to nivolumab then ipilimumab (arm A) or the reverse (arm B). The origin of this receptor is a human donor with melanoma. The gene calls are TRBV5-4 and TRBJ2-1, with 7 bases lining up with TRBD2. The sample here was CD8+ T cells sorted from blood (inferred from file names), taken from a patient given nivolumab and ipilimumab in sequence. The CDR3 is CASSSLAVVNNEQFF. CDR3 DNA: TGTGCCAGCAGCTCCCTAGCGGTAGTTAACAATGAGCAGTTCTTC.